Many counts were recorded for the clone carrying this T cell receptor (beta chain). Its antigen is still unknown. The sample is drawn from a study of identical twins. TCRdb re-called the 5' RACE reads through MiXCR, storing one row per CDR3 protein. The sample records around 670,000 distinct CDR3 sequences, roughly 6.2% being singletons. Study outcomes and limitations: Insertions were fewer in abundant cord blood beta clonotypes, whereas memory repertoires showed none of this pattern. The study found excess low generation probability among twin-shared out-of-frame alpha sequences. Compared with models, monozygotic twins showed more out-of-frame TCR alpha sharing.

Germline-derived CDR1 and CDR2 are SGHTA and FQGNSA. This CDR3 contains 13 residues. Trimming removed 1 base at V and 4 bases at J, with 7 bases between. The TCR sequence derives from a man between 18 and 35 years old in good health. The rearrangement links TRBV7-2 to TRBJ1-1; no clear D gene. The sequenced sample consisted of naive T cells sorted from blood. CDR3 protein: CASSLVQSTEAFF. The CDR3 DNA follows: TGTGCCAGCAGCTTAGTACAGAGCACTGAAGCTTTCTTT.